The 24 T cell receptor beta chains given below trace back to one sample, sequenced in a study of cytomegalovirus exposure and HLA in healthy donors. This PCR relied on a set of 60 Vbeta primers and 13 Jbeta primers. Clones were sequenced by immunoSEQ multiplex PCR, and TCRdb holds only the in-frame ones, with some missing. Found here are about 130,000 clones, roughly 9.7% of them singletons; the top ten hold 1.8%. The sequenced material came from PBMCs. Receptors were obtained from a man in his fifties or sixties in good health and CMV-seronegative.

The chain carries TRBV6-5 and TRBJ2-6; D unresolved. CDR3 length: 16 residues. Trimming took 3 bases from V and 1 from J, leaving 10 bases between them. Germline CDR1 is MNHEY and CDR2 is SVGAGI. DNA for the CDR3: TGTGCCAGCAGTTATTCCGCCGGGTCTGGGGCCAACGTCCTGACTTTC. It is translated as CASSYSAGSGANVLTF.

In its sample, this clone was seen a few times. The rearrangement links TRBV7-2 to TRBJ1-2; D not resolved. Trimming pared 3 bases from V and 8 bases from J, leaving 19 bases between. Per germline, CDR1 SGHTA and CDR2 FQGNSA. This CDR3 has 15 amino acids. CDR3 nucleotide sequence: TGTGCCAGCAGCTTTCAGCGAGAGGGCGCGAGCGGCTACACCTTC. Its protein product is CASSFQREGASGYTF.

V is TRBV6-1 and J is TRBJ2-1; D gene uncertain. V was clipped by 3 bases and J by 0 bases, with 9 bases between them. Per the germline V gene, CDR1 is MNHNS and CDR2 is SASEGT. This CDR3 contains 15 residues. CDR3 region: CASSDGGSSYNEQFF. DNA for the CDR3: TGTGCCAGCAGTGATGGCGGAAGCTCCTACAATGAGCAGTTCTTC.

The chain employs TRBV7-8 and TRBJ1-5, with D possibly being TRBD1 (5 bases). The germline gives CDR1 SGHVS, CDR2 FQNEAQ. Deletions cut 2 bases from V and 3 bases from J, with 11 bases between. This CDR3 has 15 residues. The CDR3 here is CASSLSWGDNQPQHF. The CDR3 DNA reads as TGTGCCAGCAGCTTAAGCTGGGGGGACAATCAGCCCCAGCATTTT.

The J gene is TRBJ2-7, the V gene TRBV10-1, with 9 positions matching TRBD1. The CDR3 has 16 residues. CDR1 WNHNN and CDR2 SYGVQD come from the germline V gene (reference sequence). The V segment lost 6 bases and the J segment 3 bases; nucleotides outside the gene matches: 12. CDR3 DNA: TGCGCCAGCAGGGGGGGACAGGGTATTGTCTTCTACGAGCAGTACTTC. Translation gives CASRGGQGIVFYEQYF.

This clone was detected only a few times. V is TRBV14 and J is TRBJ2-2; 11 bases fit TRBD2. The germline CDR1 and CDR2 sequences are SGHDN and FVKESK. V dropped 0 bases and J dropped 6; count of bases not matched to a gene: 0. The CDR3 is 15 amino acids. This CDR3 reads CASSQELAGAGELFF. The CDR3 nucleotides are TGTGCCAGCAGCCAAGAACTAGCGGGGGCCGGGGAGCTGTTTTTT.

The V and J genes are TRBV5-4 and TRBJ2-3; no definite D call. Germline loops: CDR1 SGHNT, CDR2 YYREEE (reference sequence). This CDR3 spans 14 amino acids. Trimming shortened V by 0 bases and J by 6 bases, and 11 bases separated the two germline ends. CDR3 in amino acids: CASSLEFVADTQYF. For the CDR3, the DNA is TGTGCCAGCAGCTTGGAGTTCGTCGCGGATACGCAGTATTTT.

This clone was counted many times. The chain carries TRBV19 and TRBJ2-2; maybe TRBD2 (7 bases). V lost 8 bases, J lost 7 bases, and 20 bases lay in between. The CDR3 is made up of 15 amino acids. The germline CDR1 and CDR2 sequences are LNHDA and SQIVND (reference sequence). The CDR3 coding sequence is TGTGCCAGTGTTATTCGGGGGGCATCCGTCGGGGAGCTGTTTTTT. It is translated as CASVIRGASVGELFF. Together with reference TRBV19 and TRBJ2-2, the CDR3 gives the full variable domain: DGGITQSPKYLFRKEGQNVTLSCEQNLNHDAMYWYRQDPGQGLRLIYYSQIVNDFQKGDIAEGYSVSREKKESFPLTVTSAQKNPTAFYLCASVIRGASVGELFFGEGSRLTVL.

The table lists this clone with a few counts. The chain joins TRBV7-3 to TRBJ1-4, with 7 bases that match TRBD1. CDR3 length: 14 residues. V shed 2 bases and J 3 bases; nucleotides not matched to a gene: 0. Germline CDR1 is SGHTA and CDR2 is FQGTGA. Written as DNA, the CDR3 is TGTGCCAGCAGCTTAGACAGGGCTAATGAAAAACTGTTTTTT. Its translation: CASSLDRANEKLFF.

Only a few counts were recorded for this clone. The CDR3 coding sequence is TGTGCCAGCAAGAGTTCCACCGGGACAGGGGGCGGGTTATGGGGCTACACCTTC. It yields the protein CASKSSTGTGGGLWGYTF. V usage is TRBV28 and J usage is TRBJ1-2; 12 nucleotides line up with TRBD1. CDR1 is MDHEN, CDR2 SYDVKM, per germline. The CDR3 covers 18 residues. V was clipped by 7 bases and J by 8 bases; unmatched bases: 20.

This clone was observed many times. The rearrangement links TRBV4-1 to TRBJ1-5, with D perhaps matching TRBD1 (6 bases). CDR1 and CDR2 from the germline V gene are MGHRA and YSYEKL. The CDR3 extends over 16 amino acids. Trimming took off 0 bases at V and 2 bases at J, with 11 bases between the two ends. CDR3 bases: TGCGCCAGCAGCCAAGACGGGGGGCTTGGCAATCAGCCCCAGCATTTT. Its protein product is CASSQDGGLGNQPQHF.

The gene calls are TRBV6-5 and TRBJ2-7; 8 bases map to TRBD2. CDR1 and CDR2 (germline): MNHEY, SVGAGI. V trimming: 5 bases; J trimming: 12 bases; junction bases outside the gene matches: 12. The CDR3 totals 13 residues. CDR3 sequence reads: CASSTGTGGEGYF. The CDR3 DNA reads TGTGCCAGCAGTACGGGGACGGGGGGGGAGGGGTACTTC.

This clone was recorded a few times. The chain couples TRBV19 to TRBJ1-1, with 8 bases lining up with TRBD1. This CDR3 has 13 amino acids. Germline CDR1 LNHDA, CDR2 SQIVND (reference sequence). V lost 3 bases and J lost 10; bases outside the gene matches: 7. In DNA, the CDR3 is TGTGCCAGTAGTATTGGACCTCAGGGGGCAGCTTTCTTT. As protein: CASSIGPQGAAFF.

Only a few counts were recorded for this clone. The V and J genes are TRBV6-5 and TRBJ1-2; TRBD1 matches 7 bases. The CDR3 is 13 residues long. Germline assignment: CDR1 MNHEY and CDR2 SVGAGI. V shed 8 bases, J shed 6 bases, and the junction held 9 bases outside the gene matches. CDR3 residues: CASVPGGTDGYTF. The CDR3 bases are TGTGCCAGCGTCCCAGGGGGGACCGATGGCTACACCTTC.

In DNA form, the CDR3 reads TGTGCCAGCAGCTTAGGGGTCGAGGTCGGCACTGAAGCTTTCTTT. Protein product: CASSLGVEVGTEAFF. The chain employs TRBV7-9 and TRBJ1-1; no clear D gene. Germline V gives CDR1 SEHNR, CDR2 FQNEAQ (reference sequence). V lost 1 base, J lost 4 bases, and 13 bases lay in between. The CDR3 length is 15 residues.

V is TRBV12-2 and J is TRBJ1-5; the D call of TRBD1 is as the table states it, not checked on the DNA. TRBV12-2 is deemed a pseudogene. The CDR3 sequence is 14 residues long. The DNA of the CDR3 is TGTGCAAGTCGCATCCCAGGGGAAAATCAGCCCCAGCATTTT. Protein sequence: CASRIPGENQPQHF.

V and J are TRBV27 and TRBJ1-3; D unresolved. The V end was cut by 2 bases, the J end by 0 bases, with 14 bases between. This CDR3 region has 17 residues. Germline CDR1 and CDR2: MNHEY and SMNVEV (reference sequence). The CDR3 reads CASSLVGGMSSGNTIYF. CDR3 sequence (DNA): TGTGCCAGCAGTTTAGTCGGCGGAATGTCCTCTGGAAACACCATATATTTT.

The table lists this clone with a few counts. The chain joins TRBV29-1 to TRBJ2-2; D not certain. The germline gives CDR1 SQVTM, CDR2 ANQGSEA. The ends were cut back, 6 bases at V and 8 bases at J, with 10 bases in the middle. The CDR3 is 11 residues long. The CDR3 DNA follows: TGCAGCGTCGCGGTAGTTGGGGAGCTGTTTTTT. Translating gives CSVAVVGELFF.

The CDR3 sequence: CASSLDPGGFAEQYF. CDR3 DNA: TGCGCCAGCAGCTTGGACCCAGGGGGCTTCGCCGAGCAGTACTTC. The V call is TRBV5-1, the J call TRBJ2-7, with 8 bases that match TRBD1. The CDR3 length is 15 residues. J lost 6 bases, V lost 0 bases, and 8 bases had no gene match. The germline gives CDR1 SGHRS, CDR2 YFSETQ.

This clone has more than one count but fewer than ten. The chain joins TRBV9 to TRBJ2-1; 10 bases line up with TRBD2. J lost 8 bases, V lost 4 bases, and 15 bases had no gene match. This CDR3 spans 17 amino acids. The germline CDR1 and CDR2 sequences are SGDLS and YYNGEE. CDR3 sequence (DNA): TGTGCCAGCAGCCGGACCGGATGGGTAGCGGGGGGAGATGAGCAGTTCTTC. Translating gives CASSRTGWVAGGDEQFF.

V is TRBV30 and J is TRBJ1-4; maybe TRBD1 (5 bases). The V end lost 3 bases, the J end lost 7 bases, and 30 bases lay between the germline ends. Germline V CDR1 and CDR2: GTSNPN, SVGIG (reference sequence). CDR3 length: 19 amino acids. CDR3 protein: CAWRPQFRVPDGVGEKLFF. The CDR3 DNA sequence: TGTGCCTGGAGACCTCAGTTCAGGGTACCGGATGGAGTTGGTGAAAAACTGTTTTTT.

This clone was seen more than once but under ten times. For the CDR3, the DNA is TGTGCCAGCACCATCCCGGGCAGGGTGATCACTGAAGCTTTCTTT. Protein sequence: CASTIPGRVITEAFF. The genes are TRBV6-1 and TRBJ1-1, with D possibly matching TRBD1 (5 bases). Trimming cost V 7 bases and J 4 bases, with 19 bases left between them. Germline values: CDR1 MNHNS, CDR2 SASEGT. This CDR3 contains 15 residues.

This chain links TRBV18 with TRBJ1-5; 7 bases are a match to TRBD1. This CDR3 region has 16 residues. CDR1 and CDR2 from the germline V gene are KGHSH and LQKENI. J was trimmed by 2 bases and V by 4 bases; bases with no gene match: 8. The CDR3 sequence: CASSQFTTGGNQPQHF. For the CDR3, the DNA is TGTGCCAGCTCACAGTTCACTACAGGGGGCAATCAGCCCCAGCATTTT.

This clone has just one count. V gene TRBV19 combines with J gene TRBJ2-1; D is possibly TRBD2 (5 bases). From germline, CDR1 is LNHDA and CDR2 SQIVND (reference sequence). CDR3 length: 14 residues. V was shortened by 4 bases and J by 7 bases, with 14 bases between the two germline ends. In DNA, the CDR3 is TGTGCCAGTAGTACCCCAGCGGCCATAAATGAGCAGTTCTTC. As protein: CASSTPAAINEQFF.